A single sample gave rise to the 23 T cell receptor beta chains below, sequenced in a study of OX40 agonist ivuxolimab in advanced cancers. Measured with immunoSEQ multiplex PCR; TCRdb has only the in-frame clones, and not every one. Of 50,000 to 65,000 clones in the sample, 70% to 90% are singletons; the top ten hold about 0.69%. Sequenced material: CD4+ or CD8+ T cells sorted from blood, taken in a trial of the OX40 agonist ivuxolimab. The source of these receptors is an adult with an advanced solid tumor such as melanoma, head and neck, liver or kidney cancer.

This chain joins TRBV19 and TRBJ2-5; a weak D match, TRBD1 (6 bases). This CDR3 comprises 14 residues. Per germline, CDR1 LNHDA and CDR2 SQIVND (reference sequence). Trimming removed 4 bases at V and 4 bases at J, with 13 bases between. This chain's CDR3 is CASSNRDGGETQYF. The CDR3 DNA is TGTGCCAGTAGTAACAGGGACGGTGGAGAGACCCAGTACTTC.

By proportion, this clone is medium-sized. The chain couples TRBV5-1 to TRBJ1-2; D unresolved. CDR3 size: 14 residues. The V end lost 3 bases, the J end lost 6 bases, and 15 bases lay between the germline ends. The germline gives CDR1 SGHRS, CDR2 YFSETQ. The CDR3 loop reads CASSSGGRSDGYTF. The CDR3 DNA reads as TGCGCCAGCAGCTCGGGAGGGAGGAGTGATGGCTACACCTTC.

As regards this clone: The junction departs from the called germline gene at one end, perhaps through a read error. The chain couples TRBV6-1 to TRBJ1-6, with D uncertain. The CDR3 runs to 14 residues. Germline loops: CDR1 MNHNS, CDR2 SASEGT. The DNA of the CDR3 is TGTGCCAGCGGTGAAGGGCAGTCGAATTCACCCCCCCACTTT. As protein: CASGEGQSNSPPHF.

The chain links TRBV7-9 to TRBJ2-5, with D uncertain. V was cut by 1 base and J by 5 bases, with 5 bases left in between. The germline gives CDR1 SEHNR, CDR2 FQNEAQ (reference sequence). The CDR3 sequence is 12 residues long. For the CDR3, the DNA is TGTGCCAGCAGCTTAGGGTTGGAGACCCAGTACTTC. It translates to CASSLGLETQYF.

The chain carries TRBV5-1 and TRBJ1-1; no definite D call. Germline V gives CDR1 SGHRS, CDR2 YFSETQ. The CDR3 is 12 amino acids. The V end lost 0 bases, the J end lost 8 bases, and 8 bases lay between the germline ends. CDR3 in DNA: TGCGCCAGCAGCTTGGTACAAACAGAAGCTTTCTTT. Its protein product is CASSLVQTEAFF.

This chain connects TRBV21-1 to TRBJ1-2. TRBV21-1 counts as a pseudogene. The CDR3 runs 14 residues. CDR3 nucleotides: TGTGCCAGCATGTTGGGACGAGGGGCTAATGGCTACACCTTC. Protein product: CASMLGRGANGYTF.

The chain uses TRBV12-5 and TRBJ1-2; perhaps TRBD1 as D (6 bases). Germline CDR1 and CDR2: LGHNT and FRNRAP. Deletions cut 0 bases from V and 1 base from J, with 15 bases between. The CDR3 has 17 amino acids. The CDR3 coding sequence is TGTGCTAGTGGTTTGGTAGTAGGACAGACGCATAACTATGGCTACACCTTC. Its protein product is CASGLVVGQTHNYGYTF.

V gene TRBV29-1 combines with J gene TRBJ2-7; D is perhaps TRBD1 (6 bases). Germline V CDR1 and CDR2: SQVTM, ANQGSEA. Trimming took off 4 bases at V and 4 bases at J, with 32 bases between the two ends. CDR3 length equals 19 residues. The chain's CDR3 is CSVGPDSKTVGGVGYEQYF. CDR3 sequence (DNA): TGCAGCGTTGGACCGGACAGTAAGACAGTAGGGGGAGTAGGGTACGAGCAGTACTTC.

The genes are TRBV27 and TRBJ2-3, with D unclear. Germline V CDR1 and CDR2: MNHEY, SMNVEV (reference sequence). V was clipped by 5 bases and J by 1 base, with 19 bases between them. The length of the CDR3 is 17 residues. In nucleotides, the CDR3 is TGTGCCAGCAGTACCCTGACCAGCTCCGCCGGCACAGATACGCAGTATTTT. Translating it yields CASSTLTSSAGTDTQYF.

This rearrangement joins TRBV19 to TRBJ2-1; perhaps TRBD2 as D (7 bases). This CDR3 is built from 14 residues. The germline V and J ends were trimmed by 3 bases and 5 bases, with 11 bases remaining between them. From germline, CDR1 is LNHDA and CDR2 SQIVND (reference sequence). CDR3 bases: TGTGCCAGTAGTATGGGGGGGGCCAACAATGAGCAGTTCTTC. It yields the protein CASSMGGANNEQFF.

This clone occurred once. The chain employs TRBV7-9 and TRBJ2-3; D may correspond to TRBD1 or TRBD2 (7 bases each). This CDR3 region has 12 residues. Deletions cut 5 bases from V and 6 bases from J, with 9 bases between. Per the germline V gene, CDR1 is SEHNR and CDR2 is FQNEAQ (reference sequence). CDR3 nucleotides: TGTGCCAGCAGCCAGGGGGGGGATACGCAGTATTTT. It translates to CASSQGGDTQYF.

CDR3 in DNA: TGTGCCATCACCCCCGCCAGGGAGGGTGAAGCTTTCTTT. Translated: CAITPAREGEAFF. This sequence joins TRBV10-3 and TRBJ1-1; perhaps TRBD1 as D (5 bases). V gave up 7 bases and J gave up 7 bases, with 16 bases separating them. The germline gives CDR1 ENHRY, CDR2 SYGVKD. The CDR3 loop spans 13 amino acids.

The rearrangement links TRBV5-1 to TRBJ1-3, with 12 bases identical to TRBD1. Trimming at V came to 0 bases and at J to 0 bases, leaving 4 bases not matched to a gene. Germline-derived CDR1 and CDR2 are SGHRS and YFSETQ. CDR3 length: 18 amino acids. The CDR3 loop is CASSLGDRGPLSGNTIYF. The CDR3 DNA is TGCGCCAGCAGCTTGGGGGACAGGGGGCCCCTCTCTGGAAACACCATATATTTT.

The chain employs TRBV19 and TRBJ2-5; the match to TRBD2 covers 10 bases. Germline CDR1 reads LNHDA; CDR2 reads SQIVND (reference sequence). The CDR3 is 15 residues long. V lost 5 bases, J lost 5 bases, and 8 bases stayed unmatched. CDR3 coding DNA: TGTGCCAGTAGTCAGTTGGCTAGCGGGGGTGAGACCCAGTACTTC. Translated, it gives CASSQLASGGETQYF.

V is TRBV11-2 and J is TRBJ1-2, with D hard to call. V was pared by 4 bases and J by 2 bases, with 14 bases between. CDR1 and CDR2 (germline): SGHAT, FQNNGV. CDR3 length: 15 amino acids. The CDR3 nucleotides read TGTGCCAGCAGCTCCTCCGGACTGAGAAACTATGGCTACACCTTC. It encodes CASSSSGLRNYGYTF.

The genes are TRBV29-1 and TRBJ2-5; TRBD1 matches at 7 bases. This CDR3 contains 12 residues. J lost 4 bases, V lost 6 bases, and 5 bases had no gene match. The germline V gene encodes CDR1 SQVTM and CDR2 ANQGSEA. Here the CDR3 DNA reads TGCAGCGTCGGAAACAGGGGAGAGACCCAGTACTTC. Its protein product is CSVGNRGETQYF.

This chain joins TRBV5-6 and TRBJ2-5, with D unclear. The CDR3 has 13 residues. The V gene's germline CDR1 is SGHDT and CDR2 YYEEEE. V was clipped by 3 bases and J by 4 bases, with 10 bases between them. The CDR3 protein is CASSSEMGETQYF. Written as DNA, the CDR3 is TGTGCCAGCAGCTCAGAGATGGGAGAGACCCAGTACTTC.

The V call is TRBV11-3, the J call TRBJ2-1; D might be TRBD2 (5 bases). Trimming took off 5 bases at V and 11 bases at J, with 22 bases between the two ends. There are 15 residues in the CDR3. Germline V lookup: CDR1 SGHNT, CDR2 YENEEA. The CDR3 DNA reads TGTGCCAGCAGCGGGCGAGGGTTCGGGGATGGGCAGCAGTTCTTC. Translation gives CASSGRGFGDGQQFF.

The J gene is TRBJ2-7, the V gene TRBV10-1; D ambiguous. This CDR3 spans 12 amino acids. In germline, CDR1 is WNHNN, CDR2 SYGVQD (reference sequence). V dropped 4 bases and J dropped 7 bases, with 11 bases sitting between them. The CDR3 DNA follows: TGCGCCAGCAGTGCCGGTCTACTTGAGCAGTACTTC. This translates into CASSAGLLEQYF.

The rearrangement uses TRBV27 and TRBJ2-3; D could derive from TRBD1 or TRBD2 (5 bases each). CDR1 is MNHEY, CDR2 SMNVEV, per germline (reference sequence). V was trimmed by 4 bases and J by 1 base, leaving 15 bases between them. The CDR3 is 16 amino acids. CDR3 coding DNA: TGTGCCAGCAGTTCCCTCGGGGCCCCGGGCACAGATACGCAGTATTTT. The encoded protein is CASSSLGAPGTDTQYF.

This clone has just one count. This chain connects TRBV27 to TRBJ1-1, with 8 bases aligning to TRBD1. This CDR3 comprises 17 residues. Losses at the gene ends were 6 bases for V and 6 bases for J; bases not matched to a gene: 18. CDR1 and CDR2 (germline): MNHEY, SMNVEV (reference sequence). The CDR3 region has the DNA TGTGCCAGCAGAGAGATACTAAGGACAGGGAGGGTGGCTGAAGCTTTCTTT. This encodes CASREILRTGRVAEAFF.

CDR3 bases: TGTGCCTCCCTCAGGGGACTAGCGGGTACCGGGGAGCTGTTTTTT. Protein: CASLRGLAGTGELFF. The rearrangement uses TRBV19 and TRBJ2-2; the match to TRBD2 covers 12 bases. The junction had 9 bases not matched to a gene; V was cut back by 11 bases and J by 5 bases. Germline V CDR1 and CDR2: LNHDA, SQIVND (reference sequence). This CDR3 contains 15 residues.

The chain links TRBV6-5 to TRBJ1-1, with 7 bases aligning to TRBD1. The CDR3 length is 14 residues. J gave up 6 bases and V 7 bases, and 11 bases lay outside the gene matches. The germline CDR1 and CDR2 sequences are MNHEY and SVGAGI. CDR3 sequence (DNA): TGTGCCAGCAAGAGGGGCCAGGGGGACCCTGAAGCTTTCTTT. This translates into CASKRGQGDPEAFF.